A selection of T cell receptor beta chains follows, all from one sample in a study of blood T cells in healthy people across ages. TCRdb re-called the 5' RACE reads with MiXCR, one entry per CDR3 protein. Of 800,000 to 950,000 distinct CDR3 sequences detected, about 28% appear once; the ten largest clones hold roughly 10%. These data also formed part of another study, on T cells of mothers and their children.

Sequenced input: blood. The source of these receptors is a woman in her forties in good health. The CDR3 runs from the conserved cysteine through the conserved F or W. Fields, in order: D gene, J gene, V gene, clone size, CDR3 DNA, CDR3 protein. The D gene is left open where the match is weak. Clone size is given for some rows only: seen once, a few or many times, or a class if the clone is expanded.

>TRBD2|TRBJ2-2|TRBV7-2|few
TGTGCCAGCAGCTTCGGCGGGCCTAGCGGCGCCGGGGAGCTGTTTTTT
CASSFGGPSGAGELFF
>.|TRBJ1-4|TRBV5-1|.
TGCGCCAGCAGCAAGTCGACAGGCTCCAATGAAAAACTGTTTTTT
CASSKSTGSNEKLFF
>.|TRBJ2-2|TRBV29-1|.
TGCAGCGTTGAAGATCGGGGGATGAGCGGGGAGCTGTTTTTT
CSVEDRGMSGELFF
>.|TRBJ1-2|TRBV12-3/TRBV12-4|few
TGTGCCAGCAGCCCGGGGATTCCGGTTGGCTACACCTTC
CASSPGIPVGYTF
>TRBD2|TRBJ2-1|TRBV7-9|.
TGTGCCAGCAGCCGTCTAGCGGGGGGGGGCAATGAGCAGTTCTTC
CASSRLAGGGNEQFF
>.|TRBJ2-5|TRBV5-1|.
TGCGCCAGCAGCCTGATGAACAGGGTTAAGTCAGAGACCCAGTACTTC
CASSLMNRVKSETQYF
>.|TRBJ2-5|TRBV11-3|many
TGTGCCAGCAGCGCACGGGCCCAAGAGACCCAGTACTTC
CASSARAQETQYF
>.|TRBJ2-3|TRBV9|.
TGTGCCAGCAGCGTGAATTCAGGAACGGACAGCGCAGATACGCAGTATTTT
CASSVNSGTDSADTQYF
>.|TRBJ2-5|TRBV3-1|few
TGTGCCTGCAGCCAAGTCTATAGGAGAGAGACCCAGTACTTC
CACSQVYRRETQYF
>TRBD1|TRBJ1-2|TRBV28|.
TGTGCCGTAAACCTGAGACAGGGGTGGGGCTACACCTTC
CAVNLRQGWGYTF
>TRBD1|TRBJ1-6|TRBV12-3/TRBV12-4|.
TGTGCCAGCCAGGACAGGAGTCTTTCACCCCTCCACTTT
CASQDRSLSPLHF
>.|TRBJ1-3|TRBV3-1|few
TGTGCCAGCAGCCAAGATACCAGCTCTGGAAACACCATATATTTT
CASSQDTSSGNTIYF
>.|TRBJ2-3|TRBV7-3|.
TGTGCCAGCAGCCAGCGTGCTAGCACAGATACGCAGTATTTT
CASSQRASTDTQYF
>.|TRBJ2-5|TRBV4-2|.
TGTGCCAGCAGCCAAATACGGGGGCAAGAGACCCAGTACTTC
CASSQIRGQETQYF
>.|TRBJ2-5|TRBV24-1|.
TGTGCCACCAGTGATTCACGAGGGCGCGGGGAGACCCAGTACTTC
CATSDSRGRGETQYF
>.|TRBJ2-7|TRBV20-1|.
TGCAGTGCTAGGGCTAGGGGATTCGGCGAGCAGTACTTC
CSARARGFGEQYF
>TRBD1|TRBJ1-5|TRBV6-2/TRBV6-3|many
TGTGCCAGCAGGGCTGGACAGGGTCGGCAGCCCCAGCATTTT
CASRAGQGRQPQHF
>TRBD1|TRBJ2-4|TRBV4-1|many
TGCGCCAGCAGCCAAGCTCCCGGACAGGGTAAAAACATTCAGTACTTC
CASSQAPGQGKNIQYF
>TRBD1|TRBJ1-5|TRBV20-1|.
TGCAGTACACGACAGGGGAATCAGCCCCAGCATTTT
CSTRQGNQPQHF
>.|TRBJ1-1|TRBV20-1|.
TGCAGTGCTAGTGGTAGAGGGAACACTGAAGCTTTCTTT
CSASGRGNTEAFF
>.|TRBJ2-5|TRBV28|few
TGTGCCAGCAGTTTAAGGAGTACCCAGTACTTC
CASSLRSTQYF
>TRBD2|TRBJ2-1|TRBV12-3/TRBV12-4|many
TGTGCCAGCAGTCCTATGAGCGGGGAATCATCGCGATACAATGAGCAGTTCTTC
CASSPMSGESSRYNEQFF
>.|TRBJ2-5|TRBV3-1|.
TGTGCCAGCAGCCCTCCCTTGGAAGCACAAGAGACCCAGTACTTC
CASSPPLEAQETQYF
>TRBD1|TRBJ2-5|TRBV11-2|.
TGTGCCAGCAGCTTAACGGGGACAGGGGTCCAAGAGACCCAGTACTTC
CASSLTGTGVQETQYF
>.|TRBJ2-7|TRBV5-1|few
TGCGCCAGCAGCTCGGTGATTACCCAGGGGTCTCCAGGCGAGCAGTACTTC
CASSSVITQGSPGEQYF
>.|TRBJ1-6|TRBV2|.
TGTGCCAGCAGTGATGAGATCTATAATTCACCCCTCCACTTT
CASSDEIYNSPLHF
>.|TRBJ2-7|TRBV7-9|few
TGTGCCAGCAGCTTAAGGTTCCGGGAATCGAACGAGCAGTACTTC
CASSLRFRESNEQYF
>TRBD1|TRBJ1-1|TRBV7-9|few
TGTGCCAGCAGCTGGGACTTACAGGGGACTGAAGCTTTCTTT
CASSWDLQGTEAFF
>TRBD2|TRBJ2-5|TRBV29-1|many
TGCAGCCTTAGACTAGCGGGGGAATGGGAGACCCAGTACTTC
CSLRLAGEWETQYF
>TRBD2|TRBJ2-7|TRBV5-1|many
TGCGCCAGCAGAGGCAGCGGGGGTCCTATGCAAAAGTACTTC
CASRGSGGPMQKYF